This T cell receptor (beta chain) was documented in a study of shared clonotypes between healthy human individuals. For unsorted samples, genomic DNA was extracted from 75 million to 90 million PBMCs. This clone was seen just once. This was a deep-level run. Ten immunoSEQ deep assay plates were used to sequence unsorted PBMC DNA. Data came from immunoSEQ multiplex PCR; TCRdb stores just in-frame clones and leaves some out. Of 520,000 or so clones listed, 79% are singletons. The CDR3 has 14 residues. From germline, CDR1 is MDHEN and CDR2 SYDVKM. Between the trimmed V and J ends, which lost 5 bases and 2 bases, there was a span of 13 bases.

The TCR sequence derives from a woman aged 40 to 50 in good health. Some clones in this sample may be carry-over from other donors' samples. The sequenced sample consisted of PBMCs. The chain couples TRBV28 to TRBJ2-7; no reliable D call. Written as DNA, the CDR3 is TGTGCCAGCAGTAACAGAAAGGAACCCTACGAGCAGTACTTC. Translated, it gives CASSNRKEPYEQYF.